This T cell receptor (beta chain) came from a study of blood T cell repertoires in COVID-19 (TCRdb year 2020). In terms of the full investigation: The collaborator samples originated in the United States, Italy and Spain and spanned the acute and convalescent phases of COVID-19. The prospective study material was composed of cDNA or gDNA derived from T cells, B-cell-depleted T cells, or PBMCs. Subjects who had been exposed to COVID-19, were actively infected with it, or had recovered from it provided the deeply sampled blood TCRbeta repertoires that made up the dataset. The repertoires were made available in a free public database intended to serve as a resource for research on the immune response to SARS-CoV-2. Samples came from the ongoing ImmuneRACE study (first 160 participants) plus 1,254 subjects from 6 global collaborators. A de-identified subject ID, COVID-19 status, age in years and sex were almost always included in the sample metadata. Where HLA class I and class II types were available, the types were taken from metadata supplied by the sample provider, not from assay-based typing.

Note on this clone: Its recognized antigen is unknown. Base qualities are not provided; no much larger clone lies one nucleotide away.

The CDR3 numbers 9 residues from cysteine through phenylalanine. Only the CDR3 part of the read is kept: 27 bases, read in frame from the first base. Via the germline V gene (reference sequence), CDR1 is DFQATT and CDR2 SNEGSKA. Trimming takes 6 bases from V and 9 bases from J, and the germline ends sit 3 bases apart. The collaborating institutions used their own protocols to collect whole blood in K2EDTA tubes. For TCRbeta analysis, collaborator samples were shipped as frozen whole blood, as isolated PBMCs, or as DNA extracted from either sample type. The full study reports these points: How much clinical and demographic metadata was included differed by source and by participant, and the metadata was provided uncurated.

TCRbeta CDR3 regions were amplified from genomic DNA using the immunoSEQ Assay, a bias-controlled multiplex PCR. For the original study's pipeline: The number of nucleated cells in each sample was estimated by amplification of reference gene primers within the assay. Sequence reads were collapsed and filtered to measure the absolute abundance of every unique TCRbeta CDR3 rearrangement. For each sample, productive Simpson clonality was calculated as the square root of Simpson's diversity index over productive rearrangements. TCRdb obtained this table from immuneACCESS and retained in-frame rearrangements with V and J assigned. These tables miss some clones; where compared with another copy, unresolved V genes account for less than half of the shortfall, and the remainder is unexplained. V and J calls and clone size are given by that table; D and trimming were obtained from the DNA. This sample has 130,000 to 150,000 clones in its table, and approximately 80% of those were observed once. The biggest ten clones account for 38% of the sample.

This sequence originates from a human donor in a cohort sampled during active COVID-19. The receptor chain draws on TRBV20-1 and TRBJ1-6; the D segment cannot be called with confidence. The sequenced material came from peripheral blood. The CDR3 amino acid sequence is: CSAGSPLHF. The DNA is TGCAGTGCCGGTTCACCCCTCCACTTT.